The rows below give T cell receptor beta chains drawn from one sample of a study of CD8 T cells in Susac syndrome. MiXCR was run by TCRdb on the immunoSEQ multiplex PCR reads, yielding one entry per CDR3 protein. The sample includes over 130,000 distinct CDR3 sequences, roughly 95% seen only once; the top ten take approximately 0.12%. Sequencing was done on a sample of CD4+ T cells from PBMCs. These receptors were collected from a human donor with multiple sclerosis. CDR3s include the opening cysteine and the closing phenylalanine or tryptophan. A D gene is named only where the DNA matches it firmly. A row's size may be missing; if present it is once, few, many or a size class.

TRBJ2-3 | TRBD2 | - | TRBV20-1 | CSARSAGATDTQYF | TGCAGTGCTAGATCAGCGGGGGCGACAGATACGCAGTATTTT
TRBJ2-3 | TRBD1 | - | TRBV29-1 | CSVGQGTDTQYF | TGCAGCGTCGGACAGGGGACAGATACGCAGTATTTT
TRBJ1-5 | TRBD1 | - | TRBV7-2 | CASSSGGSQPQHF | TGTGCCAGCAGTTCAGGGGGAAGTCAGCCCCAGCATTTT
TRBJ2-6 | - | - | TRBV27 | CASSSLFSGANVLTF | TGTGCCAGCAGTTCACTGTTCTCTGGGGCCAACGTCCTGACTTTC
TRBJ2-1 | - | - | TRBV14 | CASSQVTGPYNEQFF | TGTGCCAGCAGCCAAGTTACAGGGCCCTACAATGAGCAGTTCTTC
TRBJ2-5 | - | - | TRBV4-3 | CASSRGPKETQYF | TGCGCCAGCAGCCGGGGGCCGAAAGAGACCCAGTACTTC
TRBJ2-5 | TRBD2 | - | TRBV27 | CASSSPSSGGGETQYF | TGTGCCAGCAGTTCCCCGTCTAGCGGGGGGGGAGAGACCCAGTACTTC
TRBJ2-5 | - | - | TRBV4-3 | CASSQDYRGTETQYF | TGCGCCAGCAGCCAGGACTACAGGGGAACAGAGACCCAGTACTTC
TRBJ2-7 | TRBD1 | - | TRBV6-5 | CASSYGLPDRRRSYEQYF | TGTGCCAGCAGTTATGGTCTACCGGACAGGCGACGCTCCTACGAGCAGTACTTC
TRBJ2-7 | TRBD2 | - | TRBV30 | CAFTGGTYEQYF | TGTGCCTTCACGGGGGGAACCTACGAGCAGTACTTC
TRBJ1-1 | - | - | TRBV5-6 | CASTLSRARVLAEAFF | TGTGCCAGCACCCTATCCAGGGCCAGGGTCTTGGCTGAAGCTTTCTTT
TRBJ1-1 | - | - | TRBV7-2 | CASSLGGSRGGTEAFF | TGTGCCAGCAGCTTAGGAGGGTCCCGCGGGGGCACTGAAGCTTTCTTT
TRBJ1-6 | - | - | TRBV6-5 | CASSYWPGGHGSYNSPLHF | TGTGCCAGCAGTTACTGGCCGGGGGGCCACGGCTCCTATAATTCACCCCTCCACTTT
TRBJ2-5 | - | - | TRBV30 | CAWRTSYQETQYF | TGTGCCTGGAGGACTTCGTACCAAGAGACCCAGTACTTC
TRBJ2-7 | - | - | TRBV28 | CASSFRGKAPYEQYF | TGTGCCAGCAGTTTTCGGGGGAAAGCCCCCTACGAGCAGTACTTC
TRBJ1-5 | - | - | TRBV20-1 | CSATSGPVSNQPQHF | TGCAGTGCTACCTCGGGTCCAGTGAGCAATCAGCCCCAGCATTTT
TRBJ1-2 | - | - | TRBV27 | CASSLSTVPSIYGYTF | TGTGCCAGCAGTTTATCCACAGTGCCGTCCATTTATGGCTACACCTTC
TRBJ1-1 | - | - | TRBV30 | CARIGPTEAFF | TGTGCCAGGATCGGACCCACTGAAGCTTTCTTT
TRBJ1-1 | TRBD1 | once | TRBV20-1 | CSAPRAGGNTEAFF | TGCAGTGCTCCTCGGGCAGGGGGGAACACTGAAGCTTTCTTT
TRBJ2-1 | - | once | TRBV7-8 | CASSLDGAGEQFF | TGTGCCAGCAGCTTAGACGGAGCCGGTGAGCAGTTCTTC
TRBJ2-1 | TRBD2 | - | TRBV24-1 | CATSDFTSGRIHEQFF | TGTGCCACCAGTGATTTTACTAGCGGGAGGATCCATGAGCAGTTCTTC
TRBJ2-1 | - | - | TRBV20-1 | CSAPDRTEQFF | TGCAGTGCTCCTGACCGAACCGAGCAGTTCTTC
TRBJ1-1 | - | - | TRBV9 | CASSVGPGGVNTEAFF | TGTGCCAGCAGCGTAGGTCCTGGGGGGGTGAACACTGAAGCTTTCTTT
TRBJ2-7 | - | - | TRBV7-3 | CASSWTTDRQYF | TGTGCCAGCAGCTGGACTACTGATCGGCAGTACTTC
TRBJ2-3 | TRBD2 | - | TRBV28 | CASSGLAGKTDTQYF | TGTGCCAGCAGTGGACTAGCGGGAAAGACAGATACGCAGTATTTT
TRBJ2-3 | TRBD1 | - | TRBV20-1 | CSARPWTGLTDTQYF | TGCAGTGCTAGACCTTGGACAGGGTTGACAGATACGCAGTATTTT
TRBJ2-4 | - | - | TRBV7-9 | CASSQSGGLKNIQYF | TGTGCCAGCAGTCAAAGCGGAGGGCTCAAAAACATTCAGTACTTC
TRBJ2-5 | - | - | TRBV7-2 | CASSAPGLGQETQYF | TGTGCCAGCAGCGCCCCCGGACTGGGACAAGAGACCCAGTACTTC
TRBJ2-7 | - | - | TRBV7-2 | CASSPQQGTYEQYF | TGTGCCAGCAGCCCCCAGCAGGGAACCTACGAGCAGTACTTC
TRBJ1-1 | TRBD1 | once | TRBV15 | CATSRDRGLAEAFF | TGTGCCACCAGCAGGGACAGGGGGCTGGCTGAAGCTTTCTTT
TRBJ2-1 | - | - | TRBV3-1 | CASSQSSRWGNEQFF | TGTGCCAGCAGCCAATCAAGCAGATGGGGCAATGAGCAGTTCTTC
TRBJ2-1 | - | - | TRBV5-1 | CASSLVGSNEQFF | TGCGCCAGCAGCTTGGTCGGGAGCAATGAGCAGTTCTTC
TRBJ2-7 | TRBD2 | - | TRBV20-1 | CSASGRQSGSYEQYF | TGCAGTGCCTCTGGGCGCCAAAGCGGGAGCTACGAGCAGTACTTC
TRBJ2-7 | - | - | TRBV12-3/TRBV12-4 | CASSLDHYEQYF | TGTGCCAGCAGTTTAGACCACTACGAGCAGTACTTC
TRBJ2-6 | TRBD2 | - | TRBV7-3 | CASSLTGLAGGPGANVLTF | TGTGCCAGCAGCTTAACGGGACTAGCGGGAGGGCCTGGGGCCAACGTCCTGACTTTC
TRBJ1-1 | - | - | TRBV7-6 | CASRTDNMNTEAFF | TGTGCCAGCAGAACCGACAATATGAACACTGAAGCTTTCTTT
TRBJ2-7 | - | - | TRBV9 | CASSVAQRSSEQYF | TGTGCCAGCAGCGTAGCTCAGCGGTCAAGCGAGCAGTACTTC
TRBJ1-1 | - | once | TRBV7-9 | CASSLRGWGTNTEAFF | TGTGCCAGCAGCTTAAGGGGCTGGGGTACGAACACTGAAGCTTTCTTT
TRBJ2-2 | - | - | TRBV5-1 | CASSLLAGGTGELFF | TGCGCCAGCAGTCTACTAGCCGGGGGCACCGGGGAGCTGTTTTTT
TRBJ1-5 | - | few | TRBV12-3/TRBV12-4 | CASSFGNQPQHF | TGCGCCAGCAGCTTCGGCAATCAGCCCCAGCATTTT
TRBJ2-5 | TRBD1 | - | TRBV7-2 | CASSLTGTGGAEGETQYF | TGTGCCAGCAGCTTAACGGGGACAGGGGGCGCGGAAGGAGAGACCCAGTACTTC
TRBJ1-5 | - | - | TRBV19 | CASSIWGNQPQHF | TGTGCCAGTAGTATATGGGGGAATCAGCCCCAGCATTTT
TRBJ1-6 | - | once | TRBV30 | CAWSVGGTDSPLHF | TGTGCCTGGAGTGTGGGGGGCACGGATTCACCCCTCCACTTT
TRBJ2-2 | TRBD2 | - | TRBV6-4 | CASSERSGGVTGELFF | TGTGCCAGCAGTGAACGTAGCGGGGGAGTTACCGGGGAGCTGTTTTTT
TRBJ1-1 | - | - | TRBV30 | CAWSVRQERLF | TGTGCCTGGAGTGTACGTCAGGAGAGGCTCTTT
TRBJ2-5 | - | - | TRBV20-1 | CSAGAGLLKTQYF | TGCAGTGCCGGGGCAGGGTTGTTAAAGACCCAGTACTTC
TRBJ2-7 | - | - | TRBV20-1 | CSYSRGAYEQYF | TGCAGTTACTCCAGGGGGGCCTACGAGCAGTACTTC
TRBJ2-5 | TRBD2 | once | TRBV18 | CASSGLAGASETQYF | TGTGCCAGCTCCGGACTAGCGGGGGCCTCGGAGACCCAGTACTTC